This T cell receptor (beta chain) was documented in a study of cytomegalovirus exposure and HLA in healthy donors. Study conclusions and caveats: A previous analysis found most TCR beta V segments productive roughly 90% or roughly 30% of the time. Indistinguishable V segments, including TRBV6-2 and TRBV6-3, were excluded. Reportedly, TCR beta sequences accurately predicted HLA-A and HLA-B alleles in most subjects.

The ends were cut back, 2 bases at V and 0 bases at J, with 13 bases in the middle. The CDR3 loop spans 16 amino acids. From germline, CDR1 is MNHNS and CDR2 SASEGT. Points on this clone: Its antigen remains unknown.

60 Vbeta and 13 Jbeta primers were used in PCR. Repertoires were generated with immunoSEQ multiplex PCR, while TCRdb's copy carries only in-frame clones and drops some. The table records about 110,000 clones, roughly four fifths of them present only once. What was sequenced was PBMCs. The clonotype was recovered from a man between 60 and 70 years old in good health and CMV-seronegative. The chain combines TRBV6-1 with TRBJ1-2; no clear D. The CDR3 loop reads CASSEWEGNSNYGYTF. The DNA of the CDR3 is TGTGCCAGCAGTGAATGGGAGGGTAATTCTAACTATGGCTACACCTTC.